These T cell receptor beta chains were read from a single sample in a study of T cell repertoires in cytomegalovirus infection. A single record per CDR3 protein comes from TCRdb applying MiXCR to the reads. The sample has about 250,000 distinct CDR3 sequences; 6.5% are singletons. The sequenced material came from PBMCs. The source of these receptors is a human donor in good health (CMV status not recorded). Some clones in this sample may be carry-over from other donors' samples. The CDR3 runs from the conserved cysteine through the conserved F or W. The order of the fields is CDR3 protein, V gene.

CDR3: CASSYSSLTRETQYF; V: TRBV6-5
CDR3: CASSAQGEQYF; V: TRBV7-2
CDR3: CAWMRAQETQYF; V: TRBV30
CDR3: CASSLVTGEYGELFF; V: TRBV7-2
CDR3: CASSLTAAYIF; V: TRBV7-2
CDR3: CASSEGEGAGSYGYTF; V: TRBV7-9
CDR3: CASSYWDTQYF; V: TRBV6-2/TRBV6-3
CDR3: CASSYDSGLAGGPYNEQFF; V: TRBV6-2/TRBV6-3
CDR3: CASSQEGSQGTQYF; V: TRBV4-3
CDR3: CASSPRGPRVNIQYF; V: TRBV7-2
CDR3: CASIAFRNTGELFF; V: TRBV7-2
CDR3: CASSYSTALNEKLFF; V: TRBV6-5
CDR3: CASSQEVGRGQEYF; V: TRBV4-2
CDR3: CASSPRPGARRDGELFF; V: TRBV19
CDR3: CASGGYQETQYF; V: TRBV12-3/TRBV12-4
CDR3: CASRIDRDYGYTF; V: TRBV6-2/TRBV6-3
CDR3: CASRPGGGIRTYEQYF; V: TRBV28
CDR3: CASSQYYEQYF; V: TRBV2
CDR3: CSVEDLSTQYF; V: TRBV29-1
CDR3: CASSEGANTGELFF; V: TRBV5-1
CDR3: CASSLLGTSGGALYF; V: TRBV7-3
CDR3: CAISRTGTGDTEAFF; V: TRBV10-3
CDR3: CSAYAGGRETQYF; V: TRBV20-1
CDR3: CASSLNGLAPQETQYF; V: TRBV7-9
CDR3: CASGLTRKTGELFF; V: TRBV12-5
CDR3: CSAGWGVGSYGYTF; V: TRBV20-1
CDR3: CASRGDGTTEAFF; V: TRBV27
CDR3: CASSPRGTISYGYTF; V: TRBV5-6
CDR3: CASSLRGVDQPRHF; V: TRBV13
CDR3: CASSLGSGTIQPQHF; V: TRBV12-3/TRBV12-4
CDR3: CASSPQVGGEAFF; V: TRBV28
CDR3: CSVEEAGAVGNEQFF; V: TRBV29-1
CDR3: CSAHRGGYGYTF; V: TRBV29-1
CDR3: CSPLDYTEAFF; V: TRBV29-1
CDR3: CASSPLGRPEETQYF; V: TRBV5-5